This is a list of T cell receptor beta chains from one sample in a study of T-cell memory formation after mild COVID-19. TCRdb passed the 5' RACE reads through MiXCR, listing each CDR3 protein once. The repertoire consists of 150,000 to 200,000 distinct CDR3 sequences, with approximately 10% occurring once and the leading ten covering around 3.8%. Sequencing was carried out using PBMCs or a T cell subset sorted from them (not recorded which). Receptor source: a man between 18 and 29 years old who had mild COVID-19 (a few samples of this study predate the infection). Cell type and time point are not known. Both conserved end residues are part of each CDR3. Each record gives: V gene, clone size, CDR3 protein. Not all rows give a size; the values are once, few, many and, for expanded clones, a class.

V: TRBV21-1
size: few
CDR3: CARPGFHQPQHF

V: TRBV6-2/TRBV6-3
size: few
CDR3: CASTRRQETQYF

V: TRBV7-9
size: NA
CDR3: CASSLALQPFFF

V: TRBV6-5
size: NA
CDR3: CASSPSGVAKNIQYF

V: TRBV6-5
size: NA
CDR3: CASSSIPGGGINTGELFF

V: TRBV20-1
size: few
CDR3: CSAGPRPQHF

V: TRBV5-1
size: few
CDR3: CASSRQGARDLEAFF

V: TRBV7-2
size: few
CDR3: CASSDALGRRFF

V: TRBV19
size: few
CDR3: CASSKGRGQGNTEAFF

V: TRBV15
size: many
CDR3: CATSRTGPGSNQPQHF

V: TRBV12-3/TRBV12-4
size: few
CDR3: CASGGGRETQYF

V: TRBV20-1
size: many
CDR3: CSASKGGSSQETQYF

V: TRBV20-1
size: few
CDR3: CSADIAGGSGEQFF

V: TRBV7-2
size: NA
CDR3: CASSLGGPETQYF

V: TRBV3-1
size: many
CDR3: CASSQAGTGGSPLHF

V: TRBV18
size: few
CDR3: CASSRAETRGRFLSNTGELFF

V: TRBV7-3
size: NA
CDR3: CASSPEPRGEQYF

V: TRBV5-4
size: many
CDR3: CASSLQGNSYNEQFF

V: TRBV30
size: once
CDR3: CAWSLRGKEAGELFF

V: TRBV29-1
size: few
CDR3: CSVGTGVDYGYTF

V: TRBV7-2
size: few
CDR3: CASSRQGTNTEAFF

V: TRBV10-2
size: NA
CDR3: CASGDRVQPQHF

V: TRBV7-2
size: NA
CDR3: CASSLELAGGRDTQYF

V: TRBV25-1
size: NA
CDR3: CASSLGTQYF

V: TRBV20-1
size: NA
CDR3: CSATGMGNYGYTF

V: TRBV30
size: NA
CDR3: CAWMKSSGLKAEAFF

V: TRBV20-1
size: NA
CDR3: CSAFVRGLDLRGYTF

V: TRBV20-1
size: NA
CDR3: CSAEQKTNEKLFF

V: TRBV9
size: NA
CDR3: CASSVTGTDQETQYF

V: TRBV7-2
size: few
CDR3: CASSSPDGVSGNTIYF

V: TRBV11-1
size: NA
CDR3: CASSTTGELFF

V: TRBV12-3/TRBV12-4
size: many
CDR3: CASRQGARDTQYF

V: TRBV5-1
size: NA
CDR3: CASTGGEHTDTQYF

V: TRBV7-8
size: many
CDR3: CASSLPRQDSQYF

V: TRBV27
size: few
CDR3: CASSLAGQVGANYGYTF

V: TRBV21-1
size: few
CDR3: CASSISWTSGASYNEQFF

V: TRBV6-2/TRBV6-3
size: few
CDR3: CASSYGGQGQPQHF

V: TRBV18
size: few
CDR3: CASSLRGRDGELFF

V: TRBV10-3
size: NA
CDR3: CAISIQASSYNEQFF

V: TRBV18
size: NA
CDR3: CASSPLLGTSGGPEQYF

V: TRBV7-9
size: NA
CDR3: CASSSSGRVLNIQYF

V: TRBV6-6
size: many
CDR3: CASSTILPRYPGQGAEAFF

V: TRBV25-1
size: few
CDR3: CASSAATGPRESYTF

V: TRBV9
size: NA
CDR3: CASSVDPGFYGYTF

V: TRBV7-8
size: NA
CDR3: CAVRTARGTDTQYF

V: TRBV5-1
size: few
CDR3: CASSEGLETDTQYF

V: TRBV6-5
size: NA
CDR3: CASSYFSLSQGNSPLHF

V: TRBV5-1
size: many
CDR3: CASSLLGGSYNEQFF

V: TRBV7-2
size: many
CDR3: CASSLSSFGEGYTF

V: TRBV12-3/TRBV12-4
size: few
CDR3: CASSRGTSGGPPYSEQFF